These 30 T cell receptor beta chains came from one sample sequenced in a study of blood T cell repertoires in COVID-19. Using immunoSEQ multiplex PCR, the repertoire was profiled, and TCRdb retains in-frame clones only, with some absent. The sample lists fewer than 70,000 clones, 85% occurring once. Specimen: peripheral blood. The source of these receptors is a man aged 45-65 years with acute or convalescent COVID-19.

This clone showed up just a few times. This chain connects TRBV7-9 to TRBJ2-7; D might be TRBD1 (6 bases). Germline CDR1 SEHNR, CDR2 FQNEAQ (reference sequence). V was pared by 4 bases and J by 4 bases, with 14 bases between. The length of the CDR3 is 14 residues. CDR3 sequence: CASSSQGAVYEQYF. CDR3 nucleotide sequence: TGTGCCAGCAGCTCACAGGGAGCGGTATACGAGCAGTACTTC.

This clone has only one observation. V is TRBV3-1 (or the pseudogene TRBV3-2) and J is TRBJ2-5; 11 nucleotides agree with TRBD2. Germline V gene sequence: CDR1 LGHDT, CDR2 YNNKEL (reference sequence). The length of the CDR3 is 16 residues. J lost 1 base, V lost 5 bases, and 6 bases had no gene match. This CDR3 reads CASSGGTSGPQETQYF. The DNA for the CDR3 is TGTGCCAGCAGCGGGGGGACTAGCGGACCCCAAGAGACCCAGTACTTC.

The table lists this clone with a count of one. The gene calls are TRBV24-1 and TRBJ2-3, with D hard to call. The germline gives CDR1 KGHDR, CDR2 SFDVKD. This CDR3 is built from 14 residues. The germline V and J ends were trimmed by 1 base and 1 base, with 5 bases remaining between them. The CDR3 DNA follows: TGTGCCACCAGTGATTTCCAGGGCACAGATACGCAGTATTTT. This codes for CATSDFQGTDTQYF.

The chain links TRBV5-5 to TRBJ2-1; D is unclear. The CDR3 loop spans 12 amino acids. The V gene's germline CDR1 is SGHKS and CDR2 YYEKEE (reference sequence). V was pared by 6 bases and J by 6 bases, with 10 bases between. CDR3 region: CASTPKPNEQFF. CDR3 DNA sequence: TGTGCCAGCACCCCTAAACCCAATGAGCAGTTCTTC. Full variable domain (remainder filled in from reference TRBV5-5 and TRBJ2-1): DAGVTQSPTHLIKTRGQQVTLRCSPISGHKSVSWYQQVLGQGPQFIFQYYEKEERGRGNFPDRFSARQFPNYSSELNVNALLLGDSALYLCASTPKPNEQFFGPGTRLTVL.

The chain couples TRBV2 to TRBJ2-7; 10 bases match TRBD1. Germline CDR1 is SNHLY and CDR2 is FYNNEI. The CDR3 consists of 14 residues. With 6 bases clipped from V and 2 bases from J, the junction kept 4 bases outside the gene matches. CDR3 sequence: CASSWDRGPYEQYV. The CDR3 bases are TGTGCCAGCAGCTGGGACAGGGGCCCCTACGAGCAGTACGTC.

CDR3 protein: CASSWEALARTQYF. Written as DNA, the CDR3 is TGTGCCAGCAGCTGGGAGGCCCTAGCGAGGACGCAGTATTTT. V usage is TRBV5-5 and J usage is TRBJ2-3; TRBD2 is a possible D gene (6 bases). The CDR3 is 14 residues long. Per germline, CDR1 SGHKS and CDR2 YYEKEE (reference sequence). V lost 3 bases and J lost 9, with 17 bases in between.

The gene calls are TRBV24-1 and TRBJ2-2; TRBD1 matches 8 bases. The CDR3 is made up of 15 amino acids. V shed 4 bases, J shed 5 bases, and the junction held 5 bases outside the gene matches. The germline gives CDR1 KGHDR, CDR2 SFDVKD. Written as DNA, the CDR3 is TGTGCCACCAGTGACCGGGACAGGAAAACCGGGGAGCTGTTTTTT. The encoded protein is CATSDRDRKTGELFF.

The chain carries TRBV3-1 (or the pseudogene TRBV3-2) and TRBJ1-2; no reliable D call. Trimming pared 1 base from V and 8 bases from J, leaving 14 bases between. The CDR3 is 14 amino acids. From germline, CDR1 is LGHDT and CDR2 YNNKEL (reference sequence). In nucleotides, the CDR3 is TGTGCCAGCAGCCAAGCTTCACGGGAGGAGGGCTACACCTTC. This encodes CASSQASREEGYTF.

This chain uses TRBV6-6 with TRBJ1-5; D may be TRBD1 (6 bases). V was trimmed by 10 bases and J by 6 bases, leaving 16 bases between them. Germline loops: CDR1 MNHNY, CDR2 SVGAGI (reference sequence). The CDR3 totals 13 residues. DNA for the CDR3: TGTGCCACGCAGGAGACAGGCGGTCAGCCCCAGCATTTT. It specifies CATQETGGQPQHF.

This chain joins TRBV25-1 and TRBJ1-2; maybe TRBD1 (5 bases). V was cut by 3 bases and J by 3 bases, with 11 bases left in between. This CDR3 has 14 amino acids. The germline gives CDR1 MGHDK, CDR2 SYGVNS. This chain's CDR3 is CASSEGQPDYGYTF. Written as DNA, the CDR3 is TGTGCCAGCAGTGAGGGGCAGCCCGACTATGGCTACACCTTC.

V gene TRBV11-2 combines with J gene TRBJ2-3; 8 bases agree with TRBD1. With V trimmed by 8 bases and J by 3 bases, 10 bases remained unmatched. CDR1 and CDR2 from the germline V gene are SGHAT and FQNNGV. The CDR3 has 15 residues. CDR3 sequence reads: CASHGAGGMTDTQYF. In DNA form, the CDR3 reads TGTGCCAGCCATGGGGCAGGGGGCATGACAGATACGCAGTATTTT.

CDR3 loop: CAWSRTGRQQETQYF. The CDR3 DNA reads TGTGCCTGGAGCCGAACCGGTCGTCAACAAGAGACCCAGTACTTC. The chain carries TRBV30 and TRBJ2-5; D is ambiguous. The V gene's germline CDR1 is GTSNPN and CDR2 SVGIG (reference sequence). V was trimmed by 3 bases and J by 2 bases, leaving 16 bases between them. The CDR3 runs 15 residues.

V gene TRBV21-1 combines with J gene TRBJ1-5; TRBD1, as called in the table, went unchecked against the DNA. TRBV21-1 is marked as a pseudogene. The CDR3 extends over 17 amino acids. CDR3 nucleotide sequence: TGTGCCAGCAGCAAAGGGGTGACATCTTGGGCCGATCAGCCCCAGCATTTT. It specifies CASSKGVTSWADQPQHF.

V is TRBV6-6 and J is TRBJ1-6; weak D call: TRBD1 (6 bases). With 2 bases removed from V and 10 bases from J, the gap between germline ends came to 15 bases. The CDR3 is 15 residues long. Germline V gives CDR1 MNHNY, CDR2 SVGAGI (reference sequence). CDR3 loop: CASSYLGETGSPLHF. The CDR3 DNA is TGTGCCAGCAGTTACCTAGGGGAGACAGGATCACCCCTCCACTTT.

The chain couples TRBV4-2 to TRBJ2-1, with 8 bases aligning to TRBD2. Germline trimming cut 1 base from V and 7 bases from J; bases unmatched to any gene: 6. CDR3 size: 15 residues. Germline CDR1 reads LGHNA; CDR2 reads YNFKEQ. The CDR3 here is CASSQAGGVGNEQFF. The CDR3 bases are TGTGCCAGCAGCCAAGCCGGGGGGGTGGGGAATGAGCAGTTCTTC.

Here the CDR3 reads CAWSEGVQETQYF. The CDR3 DNA sequence: TGTGCCTGGAGTGAGGGGGTCCAAGAGACCCAGTACTTC. This chain links TRBV30 with TRBJ2-5, with D perhaps TRBD1 (6 bases). Germline lookup yields CDR1 GTSNPN and CDR2 SVGIG (reference sequence). V was clipped by 1 base and J by 1 base, with 7 bases between them. This CDR3 has 13 residues.

The V and J genes are TRBV6-5 and TRBJ2-1; no definite D call. The CDR3 runs to 10 residues. The germline CDR1 and CDR2 sequences are MNHEY and SVGAGI. The CDR3 nucleotides are TGTGCAGTTTCCAGTCTTGAGCAGTTCTTC. This codes for CAVSSLEQFF.

This chain uses TRBV14 with TRBJ2-1, with D perhaps matching TRBD1 (5 bases). Germline CDR1 SGHDN, CDR2 FVKESK. Trimming left V 4 bases short and J 3 bases short, with 10 bases between. CDR3 length: 14 amino acids. The CDR3 spells CASSLRDSYNEQFF. In nucleotides, the CDR3 is TGTGCCAGCAGCCTTCGCGACAGCTACAATGAGCAGTTCTTC.

The J gene is TRBJ1-6, the V gene TRBV30; D gene unclear. With 3 bases removed from V and 7 bases from J, the gap between germline ends came to 10 bases. The CDR3 is 13 amino acids. CDR1 GTSNPN and CDR2 SVGIG come from the germline V gene (reference sequence). CDR3 residues: CAWRDGGNSPLHF. The CDR3 bases are TGTGCCTGGAGAGACGGAGGGAATTCACCCCTCCACTTT.

The J gene is TRBJ1-6, the V gene TRBV25-1, with D uncertain. CDR1 is MGHDK, CDR2 SYGVNS, per germline. The CDR3 spans 15 residues. V was trimmed by 1 base and J by 9 bases, leaving 13 bases between them. The chain's CDR3 is CASSEWEGSGSPLHF. DNA for the CDR3: TGTGCCAGCAGTGAATGGGAAGGGAGCGGTTCACCCCTCCACTTT.

The chain joins TRBV18 to TRBJ2-7; 12 bases align to TRBD1. Germline V gene sequence: CDR1 KGHSH, CDR2 LQKENI. CDR3 length equals 19 residues. V lost 3 bases to trimming and J lost 3 bases; unmatched junction nucleotides: 15. Here the CDR3 reads CASSPGGRDRGLLRYEQYF. The CDR3, as DNA: TGTGCCAGCTCACCGGGAGGTAGGGACAGGGGGCTCCTTCGCTACGAGCAGTACTTC.

This chain connects TRBV4-1 to TRBJ1-5, with a weak D call TRBD1 (6 bases). Between the trimmed V and J ends, which lost 1 base and 5 bases, there was a span of 12 bases. Germline CDR1 MGHRA, CDR2 YSYEKL. The CDR3 totals 15 residues. The chain's CDR3 is CASSQVQGWDQPQHF. In DNA form, the CDR3 reads TGCGCCAGCAGCCAAGTACAGGGATGGGATCAGCCCCAGCATTTT.

This clone was found many times. The gene calls are TRBV5-1 and TRBJ1-2, with TRBD1 identical over 7 bases. The germline V gene encodes CDR1 SGHRS and CDR2 YFSETQ. J lost 4 bases, V lost 0 bases, and 6 bases had no gene match. This CDR3 comprises 15 residues. The chain's CDR3 is CASSLVPGGSYGYTF. DNA for the CDR3: TGCGCCAGCAGCTTGGTTCCAGGGGGTAGCTATGGCTACACCTTC. Full variable domain (missing parts from reference TRBV5-1 and TRBJ1-2): KAGVTQTPRYLIKTRGQQVTLSCSPISGHRSVSWYQQTPGQGLQFLFEYFSETQRNKGNFPGRFSGRQFSNSRSEMNVSTLELGDSALYLCASSLVPGGSYGYTFGSGTRLTVV.

The count of this clone is one. The rearrangement uses TRBV27 and TRBJ1-4; 7 positions agree with TRBD1. Germline CDR1 and CDR2: MNHEY and SMNVEV (reference sequence). The CDR3 runs to 13 residues. The V gene end was trimmed by 8 bases and the J gene end by 7 bases; junction bases not matched to a gene: 7. The CDR3 DNA reads as TGTGCCAGCGCACAGGACAGGACTGAAAAACTGTTTTTT. It specifies CASAQDRTEKLFF.

This chain links TRBV7-9 with TRBJ2-5, with 8 bases lining up with TRBD2. Per germline, CDR1 SEHNR and CDR2 FQNEAQ (reference sequence). V trimming: 1 base; J trimming: 5 bases; junction bases outside the gene matches: 9. This CDR3 comprises 16 residues. The CDR3 spells CASSLVRAGGLETQYF. DNA for the CDR3: TGTGCCAGCAGCTTAGTCAGGGCGGGGGGTCTGGAGACCCAGTACTTC.

The chain combines TRBV7-3 with TRBJ2-3; 9 bases map to TRBD2. The CDR3 has 15 residues. V lost 5 bases, J lost 0 bases, and 3 bases stayed unmatched. Looked up from germline, CDR1 is SGHTA and CDR2 is FQGTGA. The CDR3 DNA reads TGTGCCAGCAGCCGTAGCGGGGGAAGCACAGATACGCAGTATTTT. Amino acid sequence: CASSRSGGSTDTQYF. The full variable domain, its missing parts supplied by reference TRBV7-3 and TRBJ2-3, is GAGVSQTPSNKVTEKGKYVELRCDPISGHTALYWYRQSLGQGPEFLIYFQGTGAADDSGLPNDRFFAVRPEGSVSTLKIQRTERGDSAVYLCASSRSGGSTDTQYFGPGTRLTVL.

The chain recombines TRBV2 with TRBJ1-1; 7 nucleotides line up with TRBD1. Germline lookup yields CDR1 SNHLY and CDR2 FYNNEI. The J segment lost 2 bases and the V segment lost 10 bases, leaving 7 bases of the junction unmatched. CDR3 length: 13 residues. The CDR3 DNA is TGTGCCACTGGGACAGATGTTAACACTGAAGCTTTCTTT. It yields the protein CATGTDVNTEAFF.

The chain couples TRBV5-4 to TRBJ2-1; 8 bases line up with TRBD2. The CDR3 length is 15 residues. The V segment lost 0 bases and the J segment 7 bases; nucleotides outside the gene matches: 6. Germline loops: CDR1 SGHNT, CDR2 YYREEE (reference sequence). CDR3 in DNA: TGTGCCAGCAGCTTGGTAGCGGGGTCTGAAAATGAGCAGTTCTTC. Amino acids: CASSLVAGSENEQFF.

The V gene is TRBV4-2, the J gene TRBJ2-5; 8 nucleotides align to TRBD2. V dropped 1 base and J dropped 0; count of bases not matched to a gene: 7. In germline, CDR1 is LGHNA, CDR2 YNFKEQ. This CDR3 region has 17 residues. The chain's CDR3 is CASSQVGIAGYQETQYF. Written as DNA, the CDR3 is TGTGCCAGCAGCCAAGTAGGGATAGCGGGGTACCAAGAGACCCAGTACTTC.

The V gene is TRBV29-1, the J gene TRBJ2-7; 14 bases align to TRBD2. The CDR3 has 13 residues. CDR1 is SQVTM, CDR2 ANQGSEA, per germline. V shed 7 bases, J shed 1 base, and the junction held 0 bases outside the gene matches. Written as DNA, the CDR3 is TGCAGCGGGACTAGCGGGGGGTCCTACGAGCAGTACTTC. Translating gives CSGTSGGSYEQYF.